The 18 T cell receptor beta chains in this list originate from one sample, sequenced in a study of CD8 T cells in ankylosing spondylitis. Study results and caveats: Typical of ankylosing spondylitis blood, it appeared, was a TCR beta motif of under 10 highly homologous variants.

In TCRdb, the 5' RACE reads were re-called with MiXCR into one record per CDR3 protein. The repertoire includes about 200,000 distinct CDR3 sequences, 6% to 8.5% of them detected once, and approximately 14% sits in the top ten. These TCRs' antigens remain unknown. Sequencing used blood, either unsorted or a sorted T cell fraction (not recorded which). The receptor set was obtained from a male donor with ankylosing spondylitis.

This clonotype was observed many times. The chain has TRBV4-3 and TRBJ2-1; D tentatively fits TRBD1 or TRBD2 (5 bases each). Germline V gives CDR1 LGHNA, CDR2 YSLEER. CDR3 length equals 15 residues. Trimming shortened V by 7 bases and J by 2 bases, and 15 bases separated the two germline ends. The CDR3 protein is CASTADWDAYNEQFF. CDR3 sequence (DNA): TGCGCCAGCACCGCCGACTGGGACGCCTACAATGAGCAGTTCTTC.

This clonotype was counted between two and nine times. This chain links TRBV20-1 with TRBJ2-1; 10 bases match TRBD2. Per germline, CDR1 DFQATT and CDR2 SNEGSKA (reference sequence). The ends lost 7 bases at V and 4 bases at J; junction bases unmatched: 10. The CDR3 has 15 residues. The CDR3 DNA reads TGCAGTGTTCCGGCCGGGACTAGCGTTTACAATGAGCAGTTCTTC. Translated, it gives CSVPAGTSVYNEQFF.

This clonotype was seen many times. CDR3 loop: CASSLALLVGDEAQYF. CDR3 nucleotide sequence: TGTGCCAGCAGCTTAGCGCTGCTAGTGGGGGATGAGGCGCAGTATTTT. The rearrangement links TRBV7-2 to TRBJ2-3; D is possibly TRBD1 or TRBD2 (5 bases each). Germline V gene sequence: CDR1 SGHTA, CDR2 FQGNSA. The V end lost 0 bases, the J end lost 10 bases, and 20 bases lay between the germline ends. This CDR3 region has 16 residues.

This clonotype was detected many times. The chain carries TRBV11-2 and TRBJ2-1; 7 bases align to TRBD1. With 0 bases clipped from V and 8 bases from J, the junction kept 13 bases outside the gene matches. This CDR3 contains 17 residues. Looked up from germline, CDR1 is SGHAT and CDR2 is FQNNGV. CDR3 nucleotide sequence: TGTGCCAGCAGCTTAGATCTTGAGGGGGCGGAATGGGATGAGCAGTTCTTC. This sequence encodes CASSLDLEGAEWDEQFF.

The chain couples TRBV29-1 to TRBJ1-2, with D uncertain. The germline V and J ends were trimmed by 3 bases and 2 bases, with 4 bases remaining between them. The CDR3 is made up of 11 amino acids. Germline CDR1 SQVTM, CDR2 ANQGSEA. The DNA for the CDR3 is TGCAGCGTTGAGGAGAACTATGGCTACACCTTC. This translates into CSVEENYGYTF.

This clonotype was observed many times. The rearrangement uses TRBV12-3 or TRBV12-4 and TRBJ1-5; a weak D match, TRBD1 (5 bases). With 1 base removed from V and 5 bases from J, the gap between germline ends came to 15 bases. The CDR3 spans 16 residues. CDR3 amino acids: CASSLGRAGEYQPQHF. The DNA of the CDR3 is TGTGCCAGCAGTTTAGGGCGGGCGGGGGAGTATCAGCCCCAGCATTTT.

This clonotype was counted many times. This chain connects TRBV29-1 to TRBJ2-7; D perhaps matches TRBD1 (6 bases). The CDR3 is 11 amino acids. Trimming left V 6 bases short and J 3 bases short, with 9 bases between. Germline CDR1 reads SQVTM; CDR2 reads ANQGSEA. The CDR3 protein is CSVQGFYEQYF. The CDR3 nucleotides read TGCAGCGTACAGGGTTTCTACGAGCAGTACTTC.

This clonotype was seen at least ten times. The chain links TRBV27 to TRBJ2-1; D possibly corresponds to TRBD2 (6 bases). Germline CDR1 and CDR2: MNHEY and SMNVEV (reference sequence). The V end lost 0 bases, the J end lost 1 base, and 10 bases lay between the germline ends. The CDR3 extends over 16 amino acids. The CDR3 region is CASSLSHLASYNEQFF. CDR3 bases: TGTGCCAGCAGTTTATCCCATCTAGCGTCCTACAATGAGCAGTTCTTC.

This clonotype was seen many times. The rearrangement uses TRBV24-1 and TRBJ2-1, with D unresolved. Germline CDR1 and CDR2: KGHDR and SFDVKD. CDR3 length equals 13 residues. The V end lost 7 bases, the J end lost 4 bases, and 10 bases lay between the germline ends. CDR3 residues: CATSPIAYNEQFF. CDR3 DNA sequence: TGTGCCACCAGCCCTATCGCATACAATGAGCAGTTCTTC.

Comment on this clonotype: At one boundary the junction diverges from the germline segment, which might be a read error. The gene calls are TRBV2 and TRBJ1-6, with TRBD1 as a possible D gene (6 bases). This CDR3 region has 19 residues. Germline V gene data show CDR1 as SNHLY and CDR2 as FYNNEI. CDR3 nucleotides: TGTGCCATCAGTTCCACCGGGACATCCAACCCATTCTATAATTCACCCCTCCACTTT. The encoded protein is CAISSTGTSNPFYNSPLHF. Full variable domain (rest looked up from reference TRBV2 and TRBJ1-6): EPEVTQTPSHQVTQMGQEVILRCVPISNHLYFYWYRQILGQKVEFLVSFYNNEISEKSEIFDDQFSVERPDGSNFTLKIRSTKLEDSAMYFCAISSTGTSNPFYNSPLHFGNGTRLTVT.

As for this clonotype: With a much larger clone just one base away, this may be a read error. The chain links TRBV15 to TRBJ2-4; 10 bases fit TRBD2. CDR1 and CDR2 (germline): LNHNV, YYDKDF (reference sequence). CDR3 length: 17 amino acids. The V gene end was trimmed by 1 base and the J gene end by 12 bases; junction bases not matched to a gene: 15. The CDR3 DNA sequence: TGTGCCACCAGCAGAGGGACAGGGACTAGCGATCGTTACACTCAGTACTTC. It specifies CATSRGTGTSDRYTQYF.

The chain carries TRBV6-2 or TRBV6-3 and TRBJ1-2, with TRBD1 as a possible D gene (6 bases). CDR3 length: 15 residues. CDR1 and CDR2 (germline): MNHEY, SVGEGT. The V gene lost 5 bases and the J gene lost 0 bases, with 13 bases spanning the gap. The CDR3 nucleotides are TGTGCCAGCAGTGACGACAGGACAGCTAACTATGGCTACACCTTC. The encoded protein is CASSDDRTANYGYTF.

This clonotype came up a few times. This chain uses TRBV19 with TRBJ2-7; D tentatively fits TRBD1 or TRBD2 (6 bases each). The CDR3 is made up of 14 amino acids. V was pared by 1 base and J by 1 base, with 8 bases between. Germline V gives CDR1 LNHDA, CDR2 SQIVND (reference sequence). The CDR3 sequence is CASSIAGASYEQYF. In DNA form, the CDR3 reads TGTGCCAGTAGTATAGCGGGGGCTTCCTACGAGCAGTACTTC.

Written as DNA, the CDR3 is TGTGCCAGCAGTAATCGACAGGGTCTTCGGAGCACAGATACGCAGTATTTT. It translates to CASSNRQGLRSTDTQYF. The V gene is TRBV6-5, the J gene TRBJ2-3; 7 bases are a match to TRBD1. CDR1 is MNHEY and CDR2 is SVGAGI in the germline V gene. The V and J ends lost 5 bases and 0 bases, in that order; junction bases with no gene match: 11. This CDR3 is 17 amino acids long.

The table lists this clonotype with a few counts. The CDR3 sequence is CASSPVEEGQPQHF. The CDR3 DNA follows: TGTGCCAGCAGCCCAGTGGAGGAAGGACAGCCCCAGCATTTT. The rearrangement joins TRBV6-1 to TRBJ1-5; D is unresolved. V was cut by 6 bases and J by 7 bases, with 16 bases left in between. The CDR3 extends over 14 amino acids. Looked up from germline, CDR1 is MNHNS and CDR2 is SASEGT.

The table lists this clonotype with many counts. This chain's CDR3 is CASSHPTQKVGQYF. The CDR3 DNA follows: TGTGCCAGCAGCCATCCGACACAAAAGGTGGGGCAGTACTTC. The V gene is TRBV11-2, the J gene TRBJ2-7; no clear D gene. V lost 5 bases and J 9 bases, leaving 20 bases between the germline ends. The CDR3 loop spans 14 amino acids. Germline V CDR1 and CDR2: SGHAT, FQNNGV.

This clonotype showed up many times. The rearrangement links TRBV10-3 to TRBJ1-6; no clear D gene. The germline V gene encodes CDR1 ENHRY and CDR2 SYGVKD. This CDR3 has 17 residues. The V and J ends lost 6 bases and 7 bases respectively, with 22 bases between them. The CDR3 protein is CAISEAPLLGGNSPLHF. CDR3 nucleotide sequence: TGTGCCATCAGCGAGGCCCCTCTACTTGGTGGCAATTCACCCCTCCACTTT.

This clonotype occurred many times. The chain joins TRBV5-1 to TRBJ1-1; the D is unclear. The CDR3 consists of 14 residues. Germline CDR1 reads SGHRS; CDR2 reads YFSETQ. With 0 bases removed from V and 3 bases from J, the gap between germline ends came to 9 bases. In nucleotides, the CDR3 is TGCGCCAGCAGCTTGGTCAGGTCGGACACTGAAGCTTTCTTT. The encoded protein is CASSLVRSDTEAFF.